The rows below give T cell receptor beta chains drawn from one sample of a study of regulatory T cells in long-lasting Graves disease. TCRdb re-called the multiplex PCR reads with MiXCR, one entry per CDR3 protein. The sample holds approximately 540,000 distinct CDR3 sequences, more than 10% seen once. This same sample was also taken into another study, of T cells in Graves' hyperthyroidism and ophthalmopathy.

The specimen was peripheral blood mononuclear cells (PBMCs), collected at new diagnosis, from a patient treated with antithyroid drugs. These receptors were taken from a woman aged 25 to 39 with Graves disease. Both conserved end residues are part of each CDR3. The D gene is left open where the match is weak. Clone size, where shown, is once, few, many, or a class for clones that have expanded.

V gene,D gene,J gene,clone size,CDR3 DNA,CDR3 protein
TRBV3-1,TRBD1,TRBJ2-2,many,TGTGCCAGCAGCCATGATCAGGGGGTCCGGGAGCTGTTTTTT,CASSHDQGVRELFF
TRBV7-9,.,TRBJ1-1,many,TGTGCCAGCAGCTTAGTTTCAGGGCGGACTGAAGCTTTCTTT,CASSLVSGRTEAFF
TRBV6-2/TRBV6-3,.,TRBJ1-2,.,TGTGCCAGCAGTTCTGACAGGCGGGGCAACTATGGCTACACCTTC,CASSSDRRGNYGYTF
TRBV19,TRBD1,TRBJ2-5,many,TGTGCCAGTAGTACACAGGGGCAAGAGACCCAGTACTTC,CASSTQGQETQYF
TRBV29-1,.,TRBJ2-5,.,TGCAGCGTTGGGGACAGCGGGAGTCAAGAGACCCAGTACTTC,CSVGDSGSQETQYF
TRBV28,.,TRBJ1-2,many,TGTGCCAGCACCAGGGCAACTAACTATGGCTACACCTTC,CASTRATNYGYTF
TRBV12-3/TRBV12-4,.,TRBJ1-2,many,TGTGCCAGCAGTTTCACCGGCGTGGCTCGCACCGGGGGTCGTGGCTACACCTTC,CASSFTGVARTGGRGYTF
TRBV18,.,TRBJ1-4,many,TGTGCCAGCTCCCCAACAGGGAGTGAAAAACTGTTTTTT,CASSPTGSEKLFF
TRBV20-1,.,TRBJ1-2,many,TGCAGTGCTCCCTATGGCTACACCTTC,CSAPYGYTF
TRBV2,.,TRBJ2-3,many,TGTGCCAGCAGTGAACTGTGGGCGGATAGCACAGATACGCAGTATTTT,CASSELWADSTDTQYF
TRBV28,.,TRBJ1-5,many,TGTGCCAGCACCAATTACAGGGATAGCAATCAGCCCCAGCATTTT,CASTNYRDSNQPQHF
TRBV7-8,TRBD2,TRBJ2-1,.,TGTGCCAGCAGCTTAAGTGGGGGAGGGCCGGTTTACAATGAGCAGTTCTTC,CASSLSGGGPVYNEQFF
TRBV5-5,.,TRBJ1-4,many,TGTGCCAGCAGTTCGCAGCACTACAGGTTTACCAATGAAAAACTGTTTTTT,CASSSQHYRFTNEKLFF
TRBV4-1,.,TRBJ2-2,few,TGCGCCAGCAGCCGCCCGGGACACCCGGCTGGGGAGCTGTTTTTT,CASSRPGHPAGELFF
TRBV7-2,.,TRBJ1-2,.,TGTGCCAGCAGCCCACGTTTGATCTATGGCTACACCTTC,CASSPRLIYGYTF
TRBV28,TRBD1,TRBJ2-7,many,TGTGCCAGCAGGACGGACAGGGGCTCCTACGAGCAGTACTTC,CASRTDRGSYEQYF
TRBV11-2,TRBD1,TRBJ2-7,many,TGTGCCAGCAGCTTAGTGGGACAGGGCGCCTACGAGCAGTACTTC,CASSLVGQGAYEQYF
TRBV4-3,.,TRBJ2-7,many,TGCGCCAGCAGCCAAGTAGCAGGGAACGAGCAGTACTTC,CASSQVAGNEQYF
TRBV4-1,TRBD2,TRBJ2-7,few,TGCGCCAGCAGCCACCGACTAGCGGGAGAAAAACCCTACGAGCAGTACTTC,CASSHRLAGEKPYEQYF
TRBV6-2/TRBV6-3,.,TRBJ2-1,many,TGTGCCAGCAGTGTGAAGGGTCTCGAAGTCAATGAGCAGTTCTTC,CASSVKGLEVNEQFF
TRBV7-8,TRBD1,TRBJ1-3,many,TGTGCCAGCAGCTTAGGGACAGGGAGATTACACACCATATATTTT,CASSLGTGRLHTIYF
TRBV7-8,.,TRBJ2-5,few,TGTGCCAGCAGCTTAAGGTTTATGGAGACCCAGTACTTC,CASSLRFMETQYF
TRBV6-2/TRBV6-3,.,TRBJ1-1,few,TGTGCCAGCAGTTACGGGCAGTACACTGAAGCTTTCTTT,CASSYGQYTEAFF
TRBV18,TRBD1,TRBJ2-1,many,TGTGCCAGCTCACCACCCTTGCAGGGGGCGTTGAGTGTGCAGTTCTTC,CASSPPLQGALSVQFF
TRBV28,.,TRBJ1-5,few,TGTGCCAGCAGTTTGCAGAGTAGCAATCAGCCCCAGCATTTT,CASSLQSSNQPQHF
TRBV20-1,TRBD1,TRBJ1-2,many,TGCAGTGCTAGAGCCTCAGACAGGGCCGGCTACACCTTC,CSARASDRAGYTF
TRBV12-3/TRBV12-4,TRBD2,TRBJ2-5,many,TGTGCCAGCAGCCCGGGACTAGCGGGATGGAACGAAGCAGAGACCCAGTACTTC,CASSPGLAGWNEAETQYF
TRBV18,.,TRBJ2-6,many,TGTGCCAGCTCACCTCGAGCTGGGGCCAACGTCCTGACTTTC,CASSPRAGANVLTF
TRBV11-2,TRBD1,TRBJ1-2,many,TGTGCCAGCAGCAATCCCTTGCAGGTGGGACAGGGAAGCTACACCTTC,CASSNPLQVGQGSYTF
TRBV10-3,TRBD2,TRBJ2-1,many,TGTGCCATCAGTGGAGCGGGAGCTAAGAACGGTGAGCAGTTCTTC,CAISGAGAKNGEQFF
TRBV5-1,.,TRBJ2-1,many,TGCGCCAGCAGCTTGGTCCAGCCGGCCCAGTTCTTC,CASSLVQPAQFF
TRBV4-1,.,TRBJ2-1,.,TGCGCCAGCAGCAAATACTTCGACAATGAGCAGTTCTTC,CASSKYFDNEQFF
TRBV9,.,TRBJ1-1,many,TGTGCCAGCAGCAAAGAGGGGAGGGAGAGAGAAGCTTTCTTT,CASSKEGREREAFF
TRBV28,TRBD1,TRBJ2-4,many,TGTGCCAGCAAGGGGGCACGAGCCAAAAACATTCAGTACTTC,CASKGARAKNIQYF
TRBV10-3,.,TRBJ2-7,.,TGTGCCATCAGTGACCGACCCACCGGGCAGTACTTC,CAISDRPTGQYF
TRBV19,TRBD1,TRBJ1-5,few,TGTGCCAGTAGTATAGGCCGACAGGGGGGGAATCAGCCCCAGCATTTT,CASSIGRQGGNQPQHF
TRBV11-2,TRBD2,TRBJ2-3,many,TGTGCCAGCAGCTTAGTTTTCGGGAGGAGCACAGATACGCAGTATTTT,CASSLVFGRSTDTQYF
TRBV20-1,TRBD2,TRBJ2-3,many,TGCAGTGCTAGAGACGCGGGAGCAACAGATACGCAGTATTTT,CSARDAGATDTQYF
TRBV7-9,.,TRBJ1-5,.,TGTGCCAGCAGCTCCAGTGACTATAGCAATCAGCCCCAGCATTTT,CASSSSDYSNQPQHF
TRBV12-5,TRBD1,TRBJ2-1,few,TGTGCTAGTGGTTTGATCATCCCCCAGGGGGCTGGGTCTAATGAGCAGTTCTTC,CASGLIIPQGAGSNEQFF
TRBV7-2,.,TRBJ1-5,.,TGTGCCAGCAGCTCAGAACAGGGAAGTTTATATCAGCCCCAGCATTTT,CASSSEQGSLYQPQHF
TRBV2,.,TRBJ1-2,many,TGTGCCAGCAGGGAAGGGCACTATGGCTACACCTTC,CASREGHYGYTF
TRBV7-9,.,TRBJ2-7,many,TGTGCCAGCAGCTTAAGTTATGGAACCTACGAGCAGTACTTC,CASSLSYGTYEQYF
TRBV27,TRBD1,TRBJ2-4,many,TGTGCCAGCAGAAGATTCTCCGGGACAGAAAACATTCAGTACTTC,CASRRFSGTENIQYF
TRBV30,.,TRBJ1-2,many,TGTGCCTGGAGTCCAGGGCCTGGCTACACCTTC,CAWSPGPGYTF
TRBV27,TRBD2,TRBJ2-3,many,TGTGCCAGCAGTCCTCTCCTGGTCGCGGGAGTGAACCCTGGCACAGATACGCAGTATTTT,CASSPLLVAGVNPGTDTQYF
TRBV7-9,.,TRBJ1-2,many,TGTGCCAGCAGCTTCGCTCCAGGGAAGAACCATGGCTACACCTTC,CASSFAPGKNHGYTF
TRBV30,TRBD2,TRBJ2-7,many,TGTGCCTGGAGTGTGGGAGGGGTTGAGCAGTACTTC,CAWSVGGVEQYF
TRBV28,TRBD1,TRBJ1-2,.,TGTGCCAGCAGAACAGATTGGGACAGCTCTAACTATGGCTACACCTTC,CASRTDWDSSNYGYTF
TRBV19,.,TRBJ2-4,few,TGTGCCAGTAGTATCGGGACTACGAGATGGGGGCACAGGGGGAACATTCAGTACTTC,CASSIGTTRWGHRGNIQYF
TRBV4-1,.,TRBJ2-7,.,TGCGCCAGCAGCCTCCTCTGGGGGGCTTCCTACGAGCAGTACTTC,CASSLLWGASYEQYF